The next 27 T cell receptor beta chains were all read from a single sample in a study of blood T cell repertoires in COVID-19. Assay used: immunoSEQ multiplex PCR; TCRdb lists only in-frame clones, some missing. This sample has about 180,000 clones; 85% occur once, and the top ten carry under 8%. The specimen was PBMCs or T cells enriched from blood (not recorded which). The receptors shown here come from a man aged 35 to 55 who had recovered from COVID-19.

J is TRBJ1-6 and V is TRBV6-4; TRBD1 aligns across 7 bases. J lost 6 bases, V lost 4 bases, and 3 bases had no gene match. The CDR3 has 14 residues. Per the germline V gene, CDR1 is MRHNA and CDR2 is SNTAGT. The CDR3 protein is CASSAAGGNSPLHF. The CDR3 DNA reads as TGTGCCAGCAGTGCGGCAGGGGGTAATTCACCCCTCCACTTT.

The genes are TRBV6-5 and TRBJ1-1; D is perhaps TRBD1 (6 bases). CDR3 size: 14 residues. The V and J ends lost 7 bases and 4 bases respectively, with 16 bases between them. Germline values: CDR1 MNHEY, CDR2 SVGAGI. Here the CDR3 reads CASTGVRGGTEAFF. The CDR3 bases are TGTGCCAGCACCGGAGTAAGGGGGGGCACTGAAGCTTTCTTT.

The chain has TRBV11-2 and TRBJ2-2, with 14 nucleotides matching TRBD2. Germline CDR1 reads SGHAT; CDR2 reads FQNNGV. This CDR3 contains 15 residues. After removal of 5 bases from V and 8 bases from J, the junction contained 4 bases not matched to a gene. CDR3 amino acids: CASSGGTSGGGELFF. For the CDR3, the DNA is TGTGCCAGCAGCGGCGGGACTAGCGGGGGTGGGGAGCTGTTTTTT.

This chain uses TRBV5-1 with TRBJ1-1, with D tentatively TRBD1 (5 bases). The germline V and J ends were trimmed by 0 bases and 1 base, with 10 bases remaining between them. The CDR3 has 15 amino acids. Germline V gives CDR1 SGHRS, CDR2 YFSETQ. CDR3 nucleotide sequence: TGCGCCAGCAGCTTGGAGCGGGGACGGAACACTGAAGCTTTCTTT. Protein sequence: CASSLERGRNTEAFF.

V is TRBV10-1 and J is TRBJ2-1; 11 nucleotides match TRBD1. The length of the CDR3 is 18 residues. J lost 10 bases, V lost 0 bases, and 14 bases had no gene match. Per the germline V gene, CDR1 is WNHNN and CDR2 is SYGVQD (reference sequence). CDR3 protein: CASSESGFGTGGILEQFF. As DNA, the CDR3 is TGCGCCAGCAGTGAGTCGGGCTTCGGGACAGGGGGAATATTGGAGCAGTTCTTC.

This CDR3 is CATSATGSTGELFF. The CDR3 DNA sequence: TGTGCCACCAGTGCCACCGGGTCCACCGGGGAGCTGTTTTTT. The chain joins TRBV24-1 to TRBJ2-2; no reliable D call. V dropped 5 bases and J dropped 4 bases, with 10 bases sitting between them. CDR1 and CDR2 from the germline V gene are KGHDR and SFDVKD. The CDR3 contains 14 residues.

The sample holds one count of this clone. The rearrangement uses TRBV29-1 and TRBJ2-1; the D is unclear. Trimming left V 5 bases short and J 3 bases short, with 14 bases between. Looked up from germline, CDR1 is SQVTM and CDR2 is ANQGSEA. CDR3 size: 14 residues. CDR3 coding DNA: TGCAGCGTTCCATTGGCAGGCTACTACAATGAGCAGTTCTTC. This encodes CSVPLAGYYNEQFF.

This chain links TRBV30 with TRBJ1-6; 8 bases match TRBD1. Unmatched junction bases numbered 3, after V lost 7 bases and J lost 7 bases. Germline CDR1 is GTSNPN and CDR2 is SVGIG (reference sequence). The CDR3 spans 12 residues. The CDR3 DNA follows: TGTGCCTCGACAGGGGACAATTCACCCCTCCACTTT. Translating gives CASTGDNSPLHF.

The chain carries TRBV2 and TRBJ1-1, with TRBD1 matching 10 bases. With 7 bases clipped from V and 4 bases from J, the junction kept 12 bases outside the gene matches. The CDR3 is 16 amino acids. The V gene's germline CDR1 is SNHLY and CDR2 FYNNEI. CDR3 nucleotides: TGTGCCAGCACCTTTGGACAGGGGGGATTGGGCACTGAAGCTTTCTTT. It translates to CASTFGQGGLGTEAFF.

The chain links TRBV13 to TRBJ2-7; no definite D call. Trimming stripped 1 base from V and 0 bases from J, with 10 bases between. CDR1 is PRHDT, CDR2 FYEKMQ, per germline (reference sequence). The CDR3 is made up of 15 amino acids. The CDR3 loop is CASSLVRDNSYEQYF. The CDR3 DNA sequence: TGTGCCAGCAGCTTAGTCCGTGACAACTCCTACGAGCAGTACTTC.

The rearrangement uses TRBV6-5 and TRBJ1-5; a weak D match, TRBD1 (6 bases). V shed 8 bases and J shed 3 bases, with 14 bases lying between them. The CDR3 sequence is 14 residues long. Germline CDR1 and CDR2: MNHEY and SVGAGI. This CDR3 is CASGDISFNQPQHF. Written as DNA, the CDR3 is TGTGCCAGCGGGGACATTTCCTTCAATCAGCCCCAGCATTTT.

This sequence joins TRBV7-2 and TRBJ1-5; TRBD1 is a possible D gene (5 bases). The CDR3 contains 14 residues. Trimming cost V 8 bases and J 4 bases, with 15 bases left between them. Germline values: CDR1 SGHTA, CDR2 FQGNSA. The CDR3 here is CASASLGGNQPQHF. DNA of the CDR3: TGTGCCAGCGCCTCCCTGGGGGGTAATCAGCCCCAGCATTTT.

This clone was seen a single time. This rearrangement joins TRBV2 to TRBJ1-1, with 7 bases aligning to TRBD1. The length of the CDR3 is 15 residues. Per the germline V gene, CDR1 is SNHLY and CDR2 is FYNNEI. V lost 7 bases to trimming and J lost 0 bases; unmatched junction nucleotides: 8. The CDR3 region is CASTSQGRLNTEAFF. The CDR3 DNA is TGTGCCAGCACCTCACAGGGGAGACTGAACACTGAAGCTTTCTTT.

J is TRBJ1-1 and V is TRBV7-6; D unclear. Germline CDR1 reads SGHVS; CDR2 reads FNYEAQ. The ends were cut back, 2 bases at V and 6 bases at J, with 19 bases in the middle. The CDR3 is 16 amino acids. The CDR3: CASSLQSGAAAAEAFF. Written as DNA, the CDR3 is TGTGCCAGCAGCTTACAAAGTGGAGCGGCGGCCGCTGAAGCTTTCTTT.

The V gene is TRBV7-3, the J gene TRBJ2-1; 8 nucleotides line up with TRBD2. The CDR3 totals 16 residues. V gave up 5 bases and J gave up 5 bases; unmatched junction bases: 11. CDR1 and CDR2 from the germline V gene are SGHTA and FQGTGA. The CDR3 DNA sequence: TGTGCCAGCAGCCCCGAGGGCGGGAGGAAAAACAATGAGCAGTTCTTC. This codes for CASSPEGGRKNNEQFF.

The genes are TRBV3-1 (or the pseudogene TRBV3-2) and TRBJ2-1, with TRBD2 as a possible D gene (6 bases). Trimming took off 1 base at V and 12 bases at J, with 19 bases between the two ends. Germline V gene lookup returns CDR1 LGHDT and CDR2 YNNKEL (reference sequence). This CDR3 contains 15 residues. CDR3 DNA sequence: TGTGCCAGCAGCCAAGGGACTATGGCTAGTCGGTTGCAGTTCTTC. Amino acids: CASSQGTMASRLQFF.

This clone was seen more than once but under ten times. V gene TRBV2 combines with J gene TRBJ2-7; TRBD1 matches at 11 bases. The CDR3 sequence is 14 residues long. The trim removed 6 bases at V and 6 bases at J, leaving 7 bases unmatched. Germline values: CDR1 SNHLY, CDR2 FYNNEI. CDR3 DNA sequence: TGTGCCAGCAGAGCCGGGACAGGGGGGGGCGAGCAGTACTTC. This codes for CASRAGTGGGEQYF.

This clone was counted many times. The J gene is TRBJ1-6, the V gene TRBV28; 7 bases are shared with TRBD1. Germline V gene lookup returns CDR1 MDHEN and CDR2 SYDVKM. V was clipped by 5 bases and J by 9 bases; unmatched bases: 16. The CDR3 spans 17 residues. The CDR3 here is CASSPLLLRGRTSPLHF. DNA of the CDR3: TGTGCCAGCAGTCCCCTCCTCTTAAGGGGGCGTACTTCACCCCTCCACTTT.

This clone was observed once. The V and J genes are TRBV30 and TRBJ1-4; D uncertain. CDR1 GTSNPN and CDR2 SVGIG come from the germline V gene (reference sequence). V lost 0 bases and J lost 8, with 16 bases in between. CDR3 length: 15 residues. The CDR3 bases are TGTGCCTGGAGTGTCGGGGAGGGAGGTCGGGAAAAACTGTTTTTT. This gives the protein CAWSVGEGGREKLFF.

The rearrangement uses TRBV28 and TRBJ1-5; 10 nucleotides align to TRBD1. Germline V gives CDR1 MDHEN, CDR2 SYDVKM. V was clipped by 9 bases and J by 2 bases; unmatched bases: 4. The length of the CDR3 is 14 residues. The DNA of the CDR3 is TGTGCCAGTTCGACAGGGGGCGGCAATCAGCCCCAGCATTTT. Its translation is CASSTGGGNQPQHF.

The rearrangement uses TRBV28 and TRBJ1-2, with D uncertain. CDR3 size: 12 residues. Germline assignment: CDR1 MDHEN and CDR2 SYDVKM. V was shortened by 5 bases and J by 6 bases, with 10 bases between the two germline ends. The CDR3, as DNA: TGTGCCAGCAGTATCCCCCGAGATGGCTACACCTTC. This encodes CASSIPRDGYTF.

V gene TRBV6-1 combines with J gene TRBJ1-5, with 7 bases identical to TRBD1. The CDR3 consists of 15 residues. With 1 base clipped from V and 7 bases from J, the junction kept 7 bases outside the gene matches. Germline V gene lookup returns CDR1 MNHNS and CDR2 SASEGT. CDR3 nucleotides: TGTGCCAGCAGTGAAGGGGGACAGTCATGGCAGCCCCAGCATTTT. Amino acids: CASSEGGQSWQPQHF.

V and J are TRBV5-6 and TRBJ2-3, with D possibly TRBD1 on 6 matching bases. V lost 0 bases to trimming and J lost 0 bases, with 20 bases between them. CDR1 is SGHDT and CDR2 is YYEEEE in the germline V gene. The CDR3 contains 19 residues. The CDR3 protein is CASSLEGRLGHHSTDTQYF. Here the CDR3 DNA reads TGTGCCAGCAGCTTGGAGGGCCGTTTGGGACACCATAGCACAGATACGCAGTATTTT.

The CDR3 reads CAFNRVDTEAFF. The CDR3 coding sequence is TGTGCCTTCAACAGGGTTGACACTGAAGCTTTCTTT. V gene TRBV30 combines with J gene TRBJ1-1; D might be TRBD1 (6 bases). Germline V gene lookup returns CDR1 GTSNPN and CDR2 SVGIG (reference sequence). The CDR3 sequence is 12 residues long. V lost 7 bases, J lost 3 bases, and 12 bases lay in between.

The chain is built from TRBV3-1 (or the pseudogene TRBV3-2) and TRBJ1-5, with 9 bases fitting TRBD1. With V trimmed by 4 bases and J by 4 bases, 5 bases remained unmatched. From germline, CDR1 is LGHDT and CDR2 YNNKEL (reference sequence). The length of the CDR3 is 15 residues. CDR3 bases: TGTGCCAGCAGCCTAACGGGACAGGGTAATCAGCCCCAGCATTTT. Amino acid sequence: CASSLTGQGNQPQHF.

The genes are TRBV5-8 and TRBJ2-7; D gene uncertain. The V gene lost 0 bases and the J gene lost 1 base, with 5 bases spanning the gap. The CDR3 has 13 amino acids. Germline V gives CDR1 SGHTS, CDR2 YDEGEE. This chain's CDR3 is CASSLGASYEQYF. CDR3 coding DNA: TGTGCCAGCAGCTTGGGGGCGTCCTACGAGCAGTACTTC.

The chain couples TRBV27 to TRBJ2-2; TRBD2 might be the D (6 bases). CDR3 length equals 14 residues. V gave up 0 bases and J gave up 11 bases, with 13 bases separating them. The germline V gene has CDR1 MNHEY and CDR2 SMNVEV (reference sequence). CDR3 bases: TGTGCCAGCAGTTTATCGGGGAGGACGGGAGAGCTGTTTTTT. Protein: CASSLSGRTGELFF.